This T cell receptor (beta chain) derives from a study of chemoradiotherapy in HPV16-positive cancers. V was cut by 5 bases and J by 4 bases, with 18 bases left in between. The CDR3 is 14 residues long. Looked up from germline, CDR1 is GTSNPN and CDR2 is SVGIG (reference sequence). Repertoires were sampled repeatedly during chemoradiotherapy. Clones were read by immunoSEQ multiplex PCR, and TCRdb kept only the in-frame ones, dropping some. This sample has 930 or so clones, with more than 65% found just once. The chain links TRBV30 to TRBJ2-7, with D possibly TRBD2 on 5 matching bases. The clonotype comes from a human donor with HPV-associated anogenital cancer. The sequenced sample was tumor tissue, obtained from a patient who underwent chemoradiotherapy. CDR3 DNA sequence: TGTGCCTGGCGGGCCGAGCCCGGGGATTACGAGCAGTACTTC. Protein: CAWRAEPGDYEQYF.